This T cell receptor beta chain was profiled in a study of beta chain features in type 1 diabetes. This clone has a handful of counts. What it binds is not known. Cells sorted by CD45RO/CCR7/CD25/CD127/CD95/CD27 comprised CD4+ naive, central memory, regulatory and stem cell-like memory cells. Expressed TCRB transcripts were sequenced because the entire RNA isolate underwent reverse transcription. Only in-frame clones appear in the TCRdb table, and some are missing; sequencing was by immunoSEQ multiplex PCR. Of a few hundred thousand clones listed, approximately 15% are singletons. Germline assignment: CDR1 WSHSY and CDR2 SAAADI. V lost 6 bases and J lost 3, with 8 bases in between. This CDR3 is built from 12 residues. Findings and limits, study-wide: Within each of all four CD4+ subsets, Type 1 diabetes patients had TCRB CDR3s that were moderately but significantly shorter. PCR might preferentially amplify shorter templates, equally in patients and controls. More deletions and fewer insertions at VDJ junctions were seen in type 1 diabetes patients. The naive, central memory and Treg TCRB repertoires looked more alike in patients than they did in healthy donors.

The sample was naive CD4+ T cells from blood. This clonotype was sampled from a woman between 18 and 29 years old with type 1 diabetes. The J gene is TRBJ1-2, the V gene TRBV10-2; tentatively, D is TRBD1 (6 bases). In nucleotides, the CDR3 is TGCGCCAGCAGACAGGGCGACTATGGCTACACCTTC. It is translated as CASRQGDYGYTF.